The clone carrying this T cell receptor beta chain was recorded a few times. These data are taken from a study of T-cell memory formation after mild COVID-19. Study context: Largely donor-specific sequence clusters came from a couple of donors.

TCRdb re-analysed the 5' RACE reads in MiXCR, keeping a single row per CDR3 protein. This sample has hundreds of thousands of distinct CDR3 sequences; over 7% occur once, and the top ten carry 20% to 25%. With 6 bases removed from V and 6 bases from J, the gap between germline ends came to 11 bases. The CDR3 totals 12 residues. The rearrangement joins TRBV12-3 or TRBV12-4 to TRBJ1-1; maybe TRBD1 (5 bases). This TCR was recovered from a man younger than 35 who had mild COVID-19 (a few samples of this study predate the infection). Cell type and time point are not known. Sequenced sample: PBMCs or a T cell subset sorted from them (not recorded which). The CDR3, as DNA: TGTGCCAGCAGCGGGAGGGGCCCTGAAGCTTTCTTT. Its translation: CASSGRGPEAFF.